This T cell receptor beta chain derives from a study of cytomegalovirus exposure and HLA in healthy donors. Produced via immunoSEQ multiplex PCR; TCRdb's table is partial and in-frame only. This table holds 65,000 or so clones, 92% found once. Unmatched junction bases numbered 7, after V lost 6 bases and J lost 3 bases. Germline loops: CDR1 MNHEY, CDR2 SVGAGI. CDR3 length: 15 residues. This clone was counted a few times. This chain links TRBV6-5 with TRBJ2-5, with TRBD2 matching 10 bases. Material: PBMCs. This TCR derives from a woman aged 18-29 years in good health and CMV-seronegative. CDR3 residues: CASSRRGLAEETQYF. CDR3 sequence (DNA): TGTGCCAGCAGCCGACGCGGACTAGCGGAAGAGACCCAGTACTTC.